The rows below give T cell receptor beta chains drawn from one sample of a study of blood T cell repertoires in COVID-19. Assay: immunoSEQ multiplex PCR; the TCRdb copy retains only in-frame clones and omits some. The table shows about 130,000 clones, with around 78% occurring only once. The sequenced sample consisted of peripheral blood. The receptors here all came from a human donor in a cohort sampled during active COVID-19. The CDR3 runs from the conserved cysteine through the conserved F or W. The order of the fields is V gene, J gene, clone size, D gene, CDR3 protein, CDR3 DNA. The D gene is left open where the match is weak. Part of the rows lack a size; the others show once, few, many or a class for expanded clones.

V: TRBV28; J: TRBJ1-2; size: .; D: TRBD1; CDR3: CASSSPAGTAYGYTF; DNA: TGTGCCAGCAGTTCCCCGGCCGGGACAGCTTATGGCTACACCTTC
V: TRBV7-8; J: TRBJ1-1; size: .; D: .; CDR3: CASSLVGRNTEAFF; DNA: TGTGCCAGCAGCTTAGTTGGCAGGAACACTGAAGCTTTCTTT
V: TRBV5-6; J: TRBJ2-6; size: .; D: .; CDR3: CASSFGGSRGSGANVLTF; DNA: TGTGCCAGCAGCTTTGGGGGGAGTCGAGGCTCTGGGGCCAACGTCCTGACTTTC
V: TRBV6-5; J: TRBJ2-7; size: .; D: TRBD1; CDR3: CASSSPGTGNYYEQYF; DNA: TGTGCCAGCAGTTCCCCCGGGACAGGGAACTACTACGAGCAGTACTTC
V: TRBV6-6; J: TRBJ2-1; size: .; D: TRBD1; CDR3: CASSLATGQGVNEQFF; DNA: TGTGCCAGCAGTCTTGCGACGGGACAGGGTGTTAATGAGCAGTTCTTC
V: TRBV2; J: TRBJ1-1; size: .; D: TRBD1; CDR3: CASNQGQGRNTEAFF; DNA: TGTGCCAGCAACCAAGGACAGGGCCGGAACACTGAAGCTTTCTTT
V: TRBV28; J: TRBJ2-7; size: .; D: .; CDR3: CASKGTREQYF; DNA: TGTGCCAGCAAAGGGACTCGCGAGCAGTACTTC
V: TRBV6-5; J: TRBJ2-1; size: .; D: TRBD1; CDR3: CASSPGTARVGQFF; DNA: TGTGCCAGCAGCCCAGGGACAGCCCGGGTAGGGCAGTTCTTC
V: TRBV18; J: TRBJ1-4; size: .; D: .; CDR3: CASSPRETNEKLFF; DNA: TGTGCCAGCTCACCCAGGGAAACTAATGAAAAACTGTTTTTT
V: TRBV28; J: TRBJ1-5; size: .; D: .; CDR3: CASSLEGDHQPQHF; DNA: TGTGCCAGCAGTTTAGAGGGTGACCATCAGCCCCAGCATTTT
V: TRBV5-4; J: TRBJ2-3; size: .; D: TRBD2; CDR3: CASSRARGNTDTQYF; DNA: TGTGCCAGCAGCAGAGCGCGGGGGAACACAGATACGCAGTATTTT
V: TRBV6-5; J: TRBJ1-1; size: .; D: TRBD1; CDR3: CASSSRTGTEAFF; DNA: TGTGCCAGCAGTTCCCGGACAGGCACTGAAGCTTTCTTT
V: TRBV28; J: TRBJ2-3; size: .; D: TRBD2; CDR3: CASSLLGAGGPSTDTQYF; DNA: TGTGCCAGCAGTTTATTAGGAGCGGGGGGACCCAGCACAGATACGCAGTATTTT
V: TRBV2; J: TRBJ2-3; size: .; D: .; CDR3: CASSVATDTQYF; DNA: TGTGCCAGCAGTGTGGCTACAGATACGCAGTATTTT
V: TRBV30; J: TRBJ1-4; size: once; D: TRBD1; CDR3: CAWGQGLYEKLFF; DNA: TGTGCCTGGGGACAGGGATTATACGAAAAACTGTTTTTT
V: TRBV5-1; J: TRBJ1-3; size: .; D: TRBD1; CDR3: CASRRTGGEPGTIYF; DNA: TGCGCCAGCAGACGGACAGGGGGTGAACCAGGCACCATATATTTT
V: TRBV18; J: TRBJ2-7; size: .; D: .; CDR3: CASSEIQGRNEQYF; DNA: TGTGCCAGCTCAGAGATACAGGGTCGTAACGAGCAGTACTTC